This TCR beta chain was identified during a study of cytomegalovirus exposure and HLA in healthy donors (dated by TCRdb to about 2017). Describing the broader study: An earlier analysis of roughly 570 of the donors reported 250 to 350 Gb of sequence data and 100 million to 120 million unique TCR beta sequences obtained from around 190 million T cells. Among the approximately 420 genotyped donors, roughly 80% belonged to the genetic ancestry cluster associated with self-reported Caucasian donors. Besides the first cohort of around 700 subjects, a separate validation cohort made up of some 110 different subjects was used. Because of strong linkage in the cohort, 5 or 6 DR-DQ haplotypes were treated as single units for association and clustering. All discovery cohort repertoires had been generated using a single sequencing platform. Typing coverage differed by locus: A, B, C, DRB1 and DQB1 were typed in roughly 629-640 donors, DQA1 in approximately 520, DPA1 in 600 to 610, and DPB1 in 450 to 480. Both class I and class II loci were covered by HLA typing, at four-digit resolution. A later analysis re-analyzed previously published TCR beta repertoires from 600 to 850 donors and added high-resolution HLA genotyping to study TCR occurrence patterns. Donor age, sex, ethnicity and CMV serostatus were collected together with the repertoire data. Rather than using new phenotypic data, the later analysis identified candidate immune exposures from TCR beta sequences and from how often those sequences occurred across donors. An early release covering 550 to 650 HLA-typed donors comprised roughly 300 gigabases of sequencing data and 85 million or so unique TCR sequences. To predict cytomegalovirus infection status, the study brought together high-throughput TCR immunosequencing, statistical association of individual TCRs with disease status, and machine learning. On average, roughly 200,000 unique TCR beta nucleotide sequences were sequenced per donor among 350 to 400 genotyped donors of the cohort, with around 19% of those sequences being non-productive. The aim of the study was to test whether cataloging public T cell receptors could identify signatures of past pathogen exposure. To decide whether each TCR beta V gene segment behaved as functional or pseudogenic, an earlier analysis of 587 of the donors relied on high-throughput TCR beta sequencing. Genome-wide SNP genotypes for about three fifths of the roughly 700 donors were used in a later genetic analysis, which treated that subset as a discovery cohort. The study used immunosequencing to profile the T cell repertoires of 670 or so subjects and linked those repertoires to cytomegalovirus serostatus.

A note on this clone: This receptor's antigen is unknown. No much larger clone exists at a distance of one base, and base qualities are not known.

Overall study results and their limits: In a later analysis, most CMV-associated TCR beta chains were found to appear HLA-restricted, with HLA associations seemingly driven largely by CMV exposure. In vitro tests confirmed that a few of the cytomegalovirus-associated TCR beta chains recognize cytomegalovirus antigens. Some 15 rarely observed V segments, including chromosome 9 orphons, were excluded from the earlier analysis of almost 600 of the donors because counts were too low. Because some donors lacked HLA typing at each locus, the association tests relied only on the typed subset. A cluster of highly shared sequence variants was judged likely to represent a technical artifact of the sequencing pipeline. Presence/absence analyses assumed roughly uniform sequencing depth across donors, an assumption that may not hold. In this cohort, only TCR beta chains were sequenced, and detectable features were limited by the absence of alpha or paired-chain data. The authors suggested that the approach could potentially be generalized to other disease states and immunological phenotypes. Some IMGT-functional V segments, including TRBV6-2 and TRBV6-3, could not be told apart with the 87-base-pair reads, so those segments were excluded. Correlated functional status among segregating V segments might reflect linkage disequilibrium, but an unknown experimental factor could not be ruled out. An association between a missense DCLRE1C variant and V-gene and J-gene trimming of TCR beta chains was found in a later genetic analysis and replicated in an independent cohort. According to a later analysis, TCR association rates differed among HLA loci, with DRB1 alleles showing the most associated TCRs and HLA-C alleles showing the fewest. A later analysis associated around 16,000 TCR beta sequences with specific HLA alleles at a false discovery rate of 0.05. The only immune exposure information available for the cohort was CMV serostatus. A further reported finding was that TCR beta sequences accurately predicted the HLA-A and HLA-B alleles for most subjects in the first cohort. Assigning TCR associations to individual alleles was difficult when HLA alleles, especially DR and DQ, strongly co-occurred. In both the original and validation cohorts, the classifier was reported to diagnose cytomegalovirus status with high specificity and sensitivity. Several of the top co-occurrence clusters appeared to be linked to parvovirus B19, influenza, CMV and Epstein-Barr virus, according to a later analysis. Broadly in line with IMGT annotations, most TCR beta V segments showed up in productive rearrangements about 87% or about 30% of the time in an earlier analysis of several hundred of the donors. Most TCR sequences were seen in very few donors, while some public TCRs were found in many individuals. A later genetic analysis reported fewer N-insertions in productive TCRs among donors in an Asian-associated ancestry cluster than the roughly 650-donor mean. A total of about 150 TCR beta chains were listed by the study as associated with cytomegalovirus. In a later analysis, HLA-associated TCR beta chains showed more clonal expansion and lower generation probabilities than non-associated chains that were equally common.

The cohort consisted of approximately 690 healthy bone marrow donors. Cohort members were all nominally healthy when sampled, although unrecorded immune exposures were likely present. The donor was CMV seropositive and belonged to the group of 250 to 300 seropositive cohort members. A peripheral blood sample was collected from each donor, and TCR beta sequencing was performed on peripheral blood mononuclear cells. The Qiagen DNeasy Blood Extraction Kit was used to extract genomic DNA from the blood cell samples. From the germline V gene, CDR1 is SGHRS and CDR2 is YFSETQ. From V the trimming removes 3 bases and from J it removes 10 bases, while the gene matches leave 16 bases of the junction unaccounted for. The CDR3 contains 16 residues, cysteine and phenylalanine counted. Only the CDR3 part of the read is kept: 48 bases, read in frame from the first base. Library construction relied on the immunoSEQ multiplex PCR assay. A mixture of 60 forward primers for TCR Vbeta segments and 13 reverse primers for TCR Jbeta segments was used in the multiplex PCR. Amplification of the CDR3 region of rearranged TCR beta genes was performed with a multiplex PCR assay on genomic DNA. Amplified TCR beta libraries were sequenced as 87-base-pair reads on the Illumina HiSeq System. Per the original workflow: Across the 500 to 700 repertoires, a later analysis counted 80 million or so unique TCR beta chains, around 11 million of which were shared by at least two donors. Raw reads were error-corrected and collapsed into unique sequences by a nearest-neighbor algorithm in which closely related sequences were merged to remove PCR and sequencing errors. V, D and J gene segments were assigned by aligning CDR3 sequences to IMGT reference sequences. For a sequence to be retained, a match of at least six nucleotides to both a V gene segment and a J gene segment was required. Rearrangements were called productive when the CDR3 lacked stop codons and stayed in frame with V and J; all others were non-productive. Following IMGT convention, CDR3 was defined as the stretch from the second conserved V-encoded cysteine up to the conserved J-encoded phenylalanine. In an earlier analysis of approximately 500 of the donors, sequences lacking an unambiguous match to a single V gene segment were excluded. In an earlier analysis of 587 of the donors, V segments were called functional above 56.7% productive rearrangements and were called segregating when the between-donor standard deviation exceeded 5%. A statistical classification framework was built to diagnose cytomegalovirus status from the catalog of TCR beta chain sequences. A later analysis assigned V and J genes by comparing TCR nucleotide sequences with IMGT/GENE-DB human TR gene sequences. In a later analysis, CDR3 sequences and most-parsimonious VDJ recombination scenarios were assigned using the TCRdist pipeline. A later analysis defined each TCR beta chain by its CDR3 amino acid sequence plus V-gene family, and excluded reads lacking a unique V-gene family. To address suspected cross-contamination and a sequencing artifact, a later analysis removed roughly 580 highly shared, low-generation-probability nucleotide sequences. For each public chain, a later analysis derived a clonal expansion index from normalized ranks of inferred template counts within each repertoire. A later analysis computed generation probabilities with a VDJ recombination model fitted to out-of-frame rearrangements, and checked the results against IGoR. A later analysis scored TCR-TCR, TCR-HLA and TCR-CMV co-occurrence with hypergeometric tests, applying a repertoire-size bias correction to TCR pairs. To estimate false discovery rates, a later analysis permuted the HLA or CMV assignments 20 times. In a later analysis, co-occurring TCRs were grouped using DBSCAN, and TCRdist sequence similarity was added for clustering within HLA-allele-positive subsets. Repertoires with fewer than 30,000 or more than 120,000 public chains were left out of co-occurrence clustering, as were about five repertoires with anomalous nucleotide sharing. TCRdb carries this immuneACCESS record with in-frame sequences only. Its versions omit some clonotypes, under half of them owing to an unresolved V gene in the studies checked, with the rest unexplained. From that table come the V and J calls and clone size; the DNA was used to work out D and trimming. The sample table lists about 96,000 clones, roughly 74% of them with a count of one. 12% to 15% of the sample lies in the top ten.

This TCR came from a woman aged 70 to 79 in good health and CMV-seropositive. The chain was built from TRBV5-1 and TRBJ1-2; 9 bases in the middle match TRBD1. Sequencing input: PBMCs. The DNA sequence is TGCGCCAGCAGCTCGGGACAGGGAAACCGGTGGTTCCACTACACCTTC. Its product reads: CASSSGQGNRWFHYTF.